This T cell receptor beta chain emerged from a study of CD8 T cells in ankylosing spondylitis. Regarding the study as a whole: Matched ankylosing spondylitis synovial fluid reportedly contained a significantly enriched population of disease-linked clones.

TCRdb analysed the 5' RACE reads with MiXCR anew, one entry per CDR3 protein. Of 310,000 or so distinct CDR3 sequences listed, about 20% are singletons. The CDR3 covers 15 residues. The germline CDR1 and CDR2 sequences are MGHRA and YSYEKL. J was trimmed by 9 bases and V by 3 bases; bases with no gene match: 7. This clonotype came up once. Antigen unknown. The V and J genes are TRBV4-1 and TRBJ2-3, with 12 bases aligning to TRBD2. The sample consisted of blood, either unsorted or a sorted T cell fraction (not recorded which). This receptor was obtained from a male donor with ankylosing spondylitis or in good health (not recorded which). This chain's CDR3 is CASSQTSGRIGTQYF. The CDR3 nucleotides read TGCGCCAGCAGCCAGACTAGCGGGAGAATTGGGACGCAGTATTTT.